This passage covers 14 T cell receptor beta chains from one sample sequenced in a study of blood T cell repertoires in COVID-19. Assay used: immunoSEQ multiplex PCR; TCRdb lists only in-frame clones, some missing. The table includes 73,000 or so clones, roughly 85% detected once. The material sequenced was peripheral blood. These receptors originate from a man aged 25-40 years with acute or convalescent COVID-19.

This rearrangement joins TRBV14 to TRBJ2-7; D not certain. V was cut by 3 bases and J by 3 bases, with 6 bases left in between. The germline V gene encodes CDR1 SGHDN and CDR2 FVKESK. The CDR3 is 12 amino acids. The CDR3 DNA reads as TGTGCCAGCAGCCATGGGCTCTACGAGCAGTACTTC. Translation gives CASSHGLYEQYF.

This clone turned up a few times. This chain uses TRBV19 with TRBJ2-2, with a tentative D call TRBD1 (5 bases). V was pared by 6 bases and J by 3 bases, with 11 bases between. The CDR3 extends over 14 amino acids. Germline CDR1 is LNHDA and CDR2 is SQIVND (reference sequence). The CDR3 reads CASRVPRDTGELFF. In DNA form, the CDR3 reads TGTGCCAGTAGAGTACCCAGGGACACCGGGGAGCTGTTTTTT.

This clone occurred a few times. The chain uses TRBV6-5 and TRBJ1-5; 9 positions agree with TRBD1. The CDR3 covers 15 residues. The V gene's germline CDR1 is MNHEY and CDR2 SVGAGI. The trim removed 8 bases at V and 4 bases at J, leaving 9 bases unmatched. In DNA form, the CDR3 reads TGTGCCAGCCAAAAGGGACAGGGTTTTAATCAGCCCCAGCATTTT. Translation: CASQKGQGFNQPQHF.

This CDR3 reads CASSVAVSAYQETQYF. As DNA, the CDR3 is TGTGCCAGCAGCGTAGCAGTGAGCGCGTACCAAGAGACCCAGTACTTC. The chain is built from TRBV9 and TRBJ2-5, with D hard to call. This CDR3 has 16 amino acids. Trimming took 0 bases from V and 0 from J, leaving 12 bases between them. The germline CDR1 and CDR2 sequences are SGDLS and YYNGEE.

The rearrangement uses TRBV5-1 and TRBJ2-4; 12 bases align to TRBD1. The V segment lost 4 bases and the J segment 8 bases; nucleotides outside the gene matches: 7. Per germline, CDR1 SGHRS and CDR2 YFSETQ. CDR3 length: 15 amino acids. The CDR3 DNA reads TGCGCCAGCAGCCTCGGGACAGGGGGCCGGGACATTCAGTACTTC. This encodes CASSLGTGGRDIQYF. Full variable domain (missing parts from reference TRBV5-1 and TRBJ2-4): KAGVTQTPRYLIKTRGQQVTLSCSPISGHRSVSWYQQTPGQGLQFLFEYFSETQRNKGNFPGRFSGRQFSNSRSEMNVSTLELGDSALYLCASSLGTGGRDIQYFGAGTRLSVL.

This chain uses TRBV9 with TRBJ2-7; 13 bases match TRBD2. The junction had 4 bases not matched to a gene; V was cut back by 4 bases and J by 6 bases. The V gene's germline CDR1 is SGDLS and CDR2 YYNGEE. The CDR3 contains 14 residues. Written as DNA, the CDR3 is TGTGCCAGCAGCTCCAGACTAGCGGGAGGCGAGCAGTACTTC. This translates into CASSSRLAGGEQYF.

A few counts support this clone. The J gene is TRBJ2-7, the V gene TRBV7-6, with a weak D call TRBD2 (6 bases). CDR3 length: 15 amino acids. The V and J ends lost 2 bases and 3 bases respectively, with 14 bases between them. Germline lookup yields CDR1 SGHVS and CDR2 FNYEAQ. CDR3 in amino acids: CASSLNEGAGYEQYF. CDR3 DNA sequence: TGTGCCAGCAGCTTAAATGAGGGAGCGGGCTACGAGCAGTACTTC.

CDR3 sequence reads: CASSPGHPGQGANTGELFF. In DNA, the CDR3 is TGTGCCAGCAGCCCTGGTCACCCTGGACAGGGGGCCAACACCGGGGAGCTGTTTTTT. The chain recombines TRBV11-2 with TRBJ2-2, with 11 bases lining up with TRBD1. The germline V gene encodes CDR1 SGHAT and CDR2 FQNNGV. V gave up 5 bases and J gave up 2 bases; unmatched junction bases: 13. This CDR3 comprises 19 residues. Supplemented by reference TRBV11-2 and TRBJ2-2, the full variable domain reads EAGVAQSPRYKIIEKRQSVAFWCNPISGHATLYWYQQILGQGPKLLIQFQNNGVVDDSQLPKDRFSAERLKGVDSTLKIQPAKLEDSAVYLCASSPGHPGQGANTGELFFGEGSRLTVL.

This clone was observed a single time. The V gene is TRBV7-8, the J gene TRBJ1-5; 7 bases fit TRBD1. The length of the CDR3 is 14 residues. Trimming took 5 bases from V and 6 from J; bases not matched to a gene: 7. CDR1 SGHVS and CDR2 FQNEAQ come from the germline V gene. The CDR3 here is CASSVDREPQPQHF. The CDR3 nucleotides read TGTGCCAGCAGCGTCGACAGGGAGCCTCAGCCCCAGCATTTT.

This clone was counted once. This chain links TRBV5-4 with TRBJ2-2; TRBD2 matches at 8 bases. The CDR3 sequence is 15 residues long. Trimming took 3 bases from V and 1 from J; bases not matched to a gene: 2. Germline CDR1 and CDR2: SGHNT and YYREEE (reference sequence). The DNA of the CDR3 is TGTGCCAGCAGCTGGGGACTAGAGAACACCGGGGAGCTGTTTTTT. Amino acids: CASSWGLENTGELFF.

A single count supports this clone. The chain couples TRBV2 to TRBJ1-3; D gene uncertain. Germline V gene sequence: CDR1 SNHLY, CDR2 FYNNEI. V dropped 5 bases and J dropped 6 bases, with 14 bases sitting between them. The CDR3 totals 14 residues. CDR3 in amino acids: CASSPLTGINTIYF. The CDR3 DNA follows: TGTGCCAGCAGTCCCCTAACGGGAATAAACACCATATATTTT.

This clone was seen just once. The gene calls are TRBV7-7 and TRBJ2-1; 10 bases are a match to TRBD2. J was trimmed by 7 bases and V by 4 bases; bases with no gene match: 7. CDR3 size: 15 residues. Germline V gene data show CDR1 as SSHAT and CDR2 as FNYEAQ (reference sequence). The DNA for the CDR3 is TGTGCCAGCAGCTCCAGCATGGGACTAGCGAATGAGCAGTTCTTC. Protein product: CASSSSMGLANEQFF.

J is TRBJ1-5 and V is TRBV28, with D tentatively TRBD1 (6 bases). The V gene's germline CDR1 is MDHEN and CDR2 SYDVKM. V was pared by 8 bases and J by 2 bases, with 16 bases between. The CDR3 is 15 amino acids. DNA for the CDR3: TGTGCCAGCCGAAAACAGGGAGCGGGCAATCAGCCCCAGCATTTT. Amino acid sequence: CASRKQGAGNQPQHF.

This clone was seen only a few times. Here the CDR3 reads CAWRLTRNEQFF. The DNA for the CDR3 is TGTGCCTGGAGACTAACACGCAATGAGCAGTTCTTC. The V and J genes are TRBV30 and TRBJ2-1; no reliable D call. The CDR3 totals 12 residues. Trimming left V 3 bases short and J 6 bases short, with 9 bases between. The germline V gene encodes CDR1 GTSNPN and CDR2 SVGIG (reference sequence).